This T cell receptor (beta chain) was sequenced in a study of molecular identifiers for immune sequencing clone quantification. The authors built bulk TCR libraries by previously described methods with listed TCR primers. Via MiXCR, TCRdb re-called the PCR reads, giving one row per CDR3 protein. The sample gives about half a million distinct CDR3 sequences, about 26% of which show up once; around 0.76% is in the top ten. The CDR3 loop spans 15 amino acids. V was pared by 9 bases and J by 5 bases, with 9 bases of the junction left unmatched. Per the germline V gene, CDR1 is KGHDR and CDR2 is SFDVKD. Findings and caveats of the study: Barcode sharing among identical TCR molecules could make large clones appear smaller. Reportedly, one cell's Jurkat TCR RNA was detected within 1,100,000 naive CD8 cells.

Isolation of naive CD8 T cells was achieved by sorting on a CD8+CD4-CCR7+CD45RA+ phenotype. A few counts support this clonotype. Its antigen is not known. The sequence came from a human donor in good health. Some libraries in this study had Jurkat cell RNA spiked in. The source material was naive CD8+ T cells from blood, with Jurkat cell RNA spiked in. The subset here: FACS-sorted CD8+CD4-CCR7+CD45RA+ naive T cells. This chain uses TRBV24-1 with TRBJ2-3, with TRBD2 matching 11 bases. The CDR3 nucleotides read TGTGCCACCGGTCCGACTAGCGGGACAATAGATACGCAGTATTTT. This gives the protein CATGPTSGTIDTQYF.